Following are 32 T cell receptor beta chains from one sample sequenced in a study of blood T cell repertoires in COVID-19. Clones were read by immunoSEQ multiplex PCR, and TCRdb kept only the in-frame ones, dropping some. This table has under 350,000 clones, roughly 80% appearing once. Sequencing input: peripheral blood. These receptors originate from a woman aged 50 to 60 who had recovered from COVID-19.

This chain connects TRBV23-1 to TRBJ2-7; 14 bases agree with TRBD2. Being an ORF, TRBV23-1 has a function that is uncertain. The CDR3 is made up of 17 amino acids. Losses at the gene ends were 2 bases for V and 6 bases for J; bases not matched to a gene: 9. The CDR3 DNA reads TGCGCCAGCAGTCAAACACCGGGACTAGCGGGAGTAAGCGAGCAGTACTTC. Translated: CASSQTPGLAGVSEQYF.

The rearrangement uses TRBV12-2 and TRBJ2-5; TRBD2 is the table's D call and was not checked against the DNA. TRBV12-2 is a listed pseudogene. The CDR3 covers 20 residues. CDR3 in DNA: TGTGCAAGTCGCTTAGGATCCGTCGGGGCGGGGGAGAGGTTCCAAGAGACCCAGTACTTC. Translated: CASRLGSVGAGERFQETQYF.

This CDR3 reads CASSWTGASGYTF. CDR3 sequence (DNA): TGCGCCAGCAGCTGGACAGGGGCTTCTGGCTACACCTTC. The V gene is TRBV5-1, the J gene TRBJ1-2; 9 bases fit TRBD1. Per the germline V gene, CDR1 is SGHRS and CDR2 is YFSETQ. Germline trimming cut 3 bases from V and 7 bases from J; bases unmatched to any gene: 4. The CDR3 sequence is 13 residues long.

The rearrangement links TRBV11-3 to TRBJ2-2; D gene uncertain. Between the trimmed V and J ends, which lost 1 base and 1 base, there was a span of 10 bases. Germline CDR1 is SGHNT and CDR2 is YENEEA. The CDR3 is 16 residues long. CDR3 sequence: CASSLGLSGNTGELFF. In DNA, the CDR3 is TGTGCCAGCAGCTTAGGATTGTCAGGGAACACCGGGGAGCTGTTTTTT.

The table lists this clone with many counts. This chain connects TRBV19 to TRBJ2-2; TRBD2 is a possible D gene (6 bases). The CDR3 spans 14 residues. Germline lookup yields CDR1 LNHDA and CDR2 SQIVND (reference sequence). V was pared by 5 bases and J by 2 bases, with 9 bases between. The CDR3 DNA is TGTGCCAGTAGTTCCGGGACTAACACCGGGGAGCTGTTTTTT. Translating gives CASSSGTNTGELFF.

V is TRBV18 and J is TRBJ1-3; D is unclear. The germline gives CDR1 KGHSH, CDR2 LQKENI. V gave up 5 bases and J gave up 4 bases, with 15 bases separating them. This CDR3 has 15 amino acids. CDR3 bases: TGTGCCAGCTCAAATGATATAATGGCCGGAAACACCATATATTTT. Its protein product is CASSNDIMAGNTIYF.

This chain links TRBV5-6 with TRBJ2-5; 12 bases line up with TRBD2. The junction had 8 bases not matched to a gene; V was cut back by 4 bases and J by 4 bases. The CDR3 is 16 residues long. The germline V gene has CDR1 SGHDT and CDR2 YYEEEE. The CDR3 DNA sequence: TGTGCCAGCAGCCTTGATACTAGCGGGGGGATAGAGACCCAGTACTTC. Its protein product is CASSLDTSGGIETQYF.

This rearrangement joins TRBV12-3 or TRBV12-4 to TRBJ2-1, with 12 bases fitting TRBD2. The V segment lost 7 bases and the J segment 12 bases; nucleotides outside the gene matches: 7. The CDR3 is 13 residues long. CDR3 residues: CASTSGGGLVQFF. The CDR3 coding sequence is TGTGCCAGCACTAGCGGGGGGGGTCTGGTGCAGTTCTTC.

This sequence joins TRBV2 and TRBJ2-7, with 7 nucleotides matching TRBD1. This CDR3 spans 14 amino acids. Germline-derived CDR1 and CDR2 are SNHLY and FYNNEI. Trimming removed 4 bases from V and 0 bases from J; junction bases left unmatched: 3. The CDR3 loop is CASSGDRVSYEQYF. The CDR3 nucleotides are TGTGCCAGCAGTGGAGACAGGGTCTCCTACGAGCAGTACTTC.

In this sample, this clone turned up a few times. The chain is built from TRBV19 and TRBJ2-1, with D tentatively TRBD1 (6 bases). The CDR3 has 14 residues. Trimming cost V 10 bases and J 4 bases, with 17 bases left between them. CDR1 and CDR2 (germline): LNHDA, SQIVND (reference sequence). CDR3 nucleotides: TGTGCCACTACTCGGGACACTTTTTACAATGAGCAGTTCTTC. Residues: CATTRDTFYNEQFF.

V and J are TRBV18 and TRBJ2-3, with 7 bases matching TRBD1. The CDR3 has 15 amino acids. J gave up 3 bases and V 3 bases, and 6 bases lay outside the gene matches. Per germline, CDR1 KGHSH and CDR2 LQKENI. The CDR3 nucleotides read TGTGCCAGCTCACCCAGGGACAGAACAACAGATACGCAGTATTTT. Its translation is CASSPRDRTTDTQYF.

This chain links TRBV27 with TRBJ2-7; 8 bases map to TRBD2. Germline trimming cut 7 bases from V and 1 base from J; bases unmatched to any gene: 6. Per germline, CDR1 MNHEY and CDR2 SMNVEV (reference sequence). The CDR3 length is 14 residues. CDR3 amino acids: CASTPRGGSYEQYF. DNA for the CDR3: TGTGCCAGCACCCCCCGGGGGGGTTCCTACGAGCAGTACTTC.

DNA of the CDR3: TGTGCCAGCAGGGGGGAGGGGAGCTCCTATAATTCACCCCTCCACTTT. Its translation is CASRGEGSSYNSPLHF. This chain links TRBV28 with TRBJ1-6; weak D call: TRBD1 (5 bases). Germline lookup yields CDR1 MDHEN and CDR2 SYDVKM. V shed 6 bases and J shed 0 bases, with 12 bases lying between them. The CDR3 contains 16 residues.

This chain uses TRBV6-2 or TRBV6-3 with TRBJ1-2; 7 bases map to TRBD1. CDR3 length: 15 amino acids. Germline V gives CDR1 MNHEY, CDR2 SVGEGT. Germline trimming cut 6 bases from V and 7 bases from J; bases unmatched to any gene: 14. The CDR3, as DNA: TGTGCCAGCAGCCCCCCCCCGAGGGGGCGGAGTGGCTACACCTTC. Amino acids: CASSPPPRGRSGYTF.

This chain links TRBV27 with TRBJ1-5; D remains unclear. CDR1 is MNHEY and CDR2 is SMNVEV in the germline V gene (reference sequence). Trimming stripped 6 bases from V and 4 bases from J, with 10 bases between. The CDR3 has 13 residues. The CDR3 loop is CASSLGPNQPQHF. CDR3 DNA sequence: TGTGCCAGCAGCTTGGGCCCGAATCAGCCCCAGCATTTT.

The chain has TRBV5-6 and TRBJ2-2; 10 nucleotides align to TRBD2. Trimming removed 5 bases from V and 0 bases from J; junction bases left unmatched: 10. Looked up from germline, CDR1 is SGHDT and CDR2 is YYEEEE. The CDR3 length is 18 residues. The CDR3 loop reads CASSFGPLAGTNTGELFF. Here the CDR3 DNA reads TGTGCCAGCAGTTTTGGTCCACTAGCGGGAACGAACACCGGGGAGCTGTTTTTT.

V is TRBV7-3 and J is TRBJ2-1; D is uncertain. Trimming stripped 0 bases from V and 8 bases from J, with 8 bases between. In germline, CDR1 is SGHTA, CDR2 FQGTGA. CDR3 length equals 13 residues. CDR3 bases: TGTGCCAGCAGCTTAACTGTGAGAGATGAGCAGTTCTTC. Translated: CASSLTVRDEQFF.

V is TRBV19 and J is TRBJ1-1; a possible D gene is TRBD1 (6 bases). The V and J ends lost 3 bases and 1 base respectively, with 12 bases between them. This CDR3 is built from 15 residues. Looked up from germline, CDR1 is LNHDA and CDR2 is SQIVND (reference sequence). CDR3 bases: TGTGCCAGTAGTATCAACCCACAGGGGAACACTGAAGCTTTCTTT. Protein sequence: CASSINPQGNTEAFF.

The V call is TRBV10-3, the J call TRBJ2-1; D may be TRBD1 (5 bases). Germline values: CDR1 ENHRY, CDR2 SYGVKD. The CDR3 covers 11 residues. V was cut by 6 bases and J by 10 bases, with 10 bases left in between. The CDR3 bases are TGTGCCATCAGGGGGCAAGGGGAGCAGTTCTTC. Amino acids: CAIRGQGEQFF.

The J gene is TRBJ2-3, the V gene TRBV5-5; the D gene is possibly TRBD1 (5 bases). With 4 bases removed from V and 5 bases from J, the gap between germline ends came to 17 bases. Germline CDR1 is SGHKS and CDR2 is YYEKEE (reference sequence). This CDR3 has 15 amino acids. CDR3 sequence (DNA): TGTGCCAGCAGCCCCCCCCGCAGGGTCCTAGATACGCAGTATTTT. Translated: CASSPPRRVLDTQYF. Using reference TRBV5-5 and TRBJ2-3 for the parts outside the CDR3, the full variable domain is DAGVTQSPTHLIKTRGQQVTLRCSPISGHKSVSWYQQVLGQGPQFIFQYYEKEERGRGNFPDRFSARQFPNYSSELNVNALLLGDSALYLCASSPPRRVLDTQYFGPGTRLTVL.

J is TRBJ1-2 and V is TRBV2; 7 bases align to TRBD1. The junction had 6 bases not matched to a gene; V was cut back by 6 bases and J by 8 bases. Germline-derived CDR1 and CDR2 are SNHLY and FYNNEI. This CDR3 has 12 residues. The CDR3 sequence: CASRNRGSGYTF. In DNA, the CDR3 is TGTGCCAGCAGGAACAGGGGTAGCGGCTACACCTTC.

The chain joins TRBV30 to TRBJ2-3; the D gene is possibly TRBD1 (5 bases). With 5 bases removed from V and 0 bases from J, the gap between germline ends came to 6 bases. CDR3 length: 12 residues. Germline V gene sequence: CDR1 GTSNPN, CDR2 SVGIG (reference sequence). DNA of the CDR3: TGTGCCTGGGACAGCAGCACAGATACGCAGTATTTT. Amino acid sequence: CAWDSSTDTQYF.

The chain joins TRBV7-9 to TRBJ2-1; 12 nucleotides agree with TRBD2. V was clipped by 3 bases and J by 10 bases; unmatched bases: 7. This CDR3 has 15 residues. CDR1 and CDR2 (germline): SEHNR, FQNEAQ (reference sequence). The CDR3 DNA reads as TGTGCCAGCAGCTTGAGACTAGCGGGAGCACGCGAGCAGTTCTTC. Amino acids: CASSLRLAGAREQFF.

The chain joins TRBV27 to TRBJ2-7; tentative D call: TRBD1 (6 bases). CDR1 MNHEY and CDR2 SMNVEV come from the germline V gene (reference sequence). The CDR3 is 15 amino acids. V was clipped by 6 bases and J by 5 bases, with 20 bases between them. The CDR3 DNA is TGTGCCAGCAGGCTCCAGGGGCTGCGTGGGGACGAGCAGTACTTC. It specifies CASRLQGLRGDEQYF.

The rearrangement joins TRBV6-5 to TRBJ2-7; 8 bases are a match to TRBD2. The J call may be mistaken, given a closer DNA end match to TRBJ2-1. Germline CDR1 and CDR2: MNHEY and SVGAGI. The CDR3 runs 14 residues. The CDR3 DNA is TGTGCCAGCCAGGGGAGTAGCGGGGAGAGGGACCAGTTCTTC. It specifies CASQGSSGERDQFF.

The rearrangement links TRBV19 to TRBJ2-2, with 8 nucleotides matching TRBD1. Germline trimming cut 5 bases from V and 1 base from J; bases unmatched to any gene: 3. The CDR3 has 15 residues. From germline, CDR1 is LNHDA and CDR2 SQIVND (reference sequence). The DNA of the CDR3 is TGTGCCAGTAGTCTAGGACAGGGGAACACCGGGGAGCTGTTTTTT. This encodes CASSLGQGNTGELFF. The entire variable domain, with the rest obtained from reference TRBV19 and TRBJ2-2, is as follows: DGGITQSPKYLFRKEGQNVTLSCEQNLNHDAMYWYRQDPGQGLRLIYYSQIVNDFQKGDIAEGYSVSREKKESFPLTVTSAQKNPTAFYLCASSLGQGNTGELFFGEGSRLTVL.

The chain recombines TRBV10-3 with TRBJ2-7, with TRBD2 matching 8 bases. Germline V gene lookup returns CDR1 ENHRY and CDR2 SYGVKD. The CDR3 totals 17 residues. V was pared by 0 bases and J by 2 bases, with 9 bases of the junction left unmatched. The CDR3 region is CAISESRAGGFTYEQYF. CDR3 in DNA: TGTGCCATCAGTGAGTCGAGGGCGGGAGGTTTCACCTACGAGCAGTACTTC.

Only one count was recorded for this clone. The chain couples TRBV19 to TRBJ1-5; a weak D match, TRBD1 (6 bases). Germline CDR1 LNHDA, CDR2 SQIVND (reference sequence). The V and J ends lost 7 bases and 4 bases respectively, with 14 bases between them. The CDR3 length is 14 residues. The CDR3 region is CASKARGANQPQHF. The DNA of the CDR3 is TGTGCCAGTAAGGCCCGGGGGGCGAATCAGCCCCAGCATTTT. The full variable domain, in which reference TRBV19 and TRBJ1-5 provide the parts outside the CDR3, is DGGITQSPKYLFRKEGQNVTLSCEQNLNHDAMYWYRQDPGQGLRLIYYSQIVNDFQKGDIAEGYSVSREKKESFPLTVTSAQKNPTAFYLCASKARGANQPQHFGDGTRLSIL.

The V gene is TRBV4-2, the J gene TRBJ2-7; D is perhaps TRBD2 (6 bases). From germline, CDR1 is LGHNA and CDR2 YNFKEQ. Trimming shortened V by 5 bases and J by 3 bases, and 20 bases separated the two germline ends. The CDR3 totals 16 residues. The CDR3 DNA sequence: TGTGCCAGCAGCACCGGGGGAGTAGCATCGATCTACGAGCAGTACTTC. Amino acids: CASSTGGVASIYEQYF.

The chain links TRBV6-5 to TRBJ2-5, with D uncertain. Germline V gene data show CDR1 as MNHEY and CDR2 as SVGAGI. The V end was cut by 5 bases, the J end by 2 bases, with 12 bases between. CDR3 length: 14 residues. CDR3 sequence: CASSTNTVQETQYF. In DNA, the CDR3 is TGTGCCAGCAGTACGAACACCGTACAAGAGACCCAGTACTTC.

This sequence joins TRBV28 and TRBJ2-7, with a weak D call TRBD2 (6 bases). CDR3 size: 15 residues. The V gene lost 5 bases and the J gene lost 0 bases, with 14 bases spanning the gap. Germline V gives CDR1 MDHEN, CDR2 SYDVKM. The CDR3 loop is CASSRRDFSSYEQYF. Here the CDR3 DNA reads TGTGCCAGCAGTAGACGGGACTTTAGCTCCTACGAGCAGTACTTC. Full variable domain (remainder filled in from reference TRBV28 and TRBJ2-7): DVKVTQSSRYLVKRTGEKVFLECVQDMDHENMFWYRQDPGLGLRLIYFSYDVKMKEKGDIPEGYSVSREKKERFSLILESASTNQTSMYLCASSRRDFSSYEQYFGPGTRLTVT.

V is TRBV5-1 and J is TRBJ2-1; 7 bases are a match to TRBD2. CDR1 is SGHRS and CDR2 is YFSETQ in the germline V gene. The trim removed 3 bases at V and 3 bases at J, leaving 6 bases unmatched. The CDR3 is made up of 15 amino acids. The CDR3 DNA reads as TGCGCCAGCAGCTCGCAGGGAGGGTACTACAATGAGCAGTTCTTC. This codes for CASSSQGGYYNEQFF.